The 26 T cell receptor beta chains below were found in one sample sequenced in a study of regulatory T cells in long-lasting Graves disease. Construction of the TCR beta libraries employed iRepertoire HTBI primers in conjunction with Arm-PCR of CDR3 regions. TCRdb redid the calling of the multiplex PCR reads with MiXCR, one entry per CDR3 protein. The sample has approximately 300,000 distinct CDR3 sequences, 15% to 20% seen once. Time point indicated: newly diagnosed GD, antithyroid drugs for less than 3 months. The TCR library was prepared using RNA isolated from PBMCs. The sample consisted of peripheral blood mononuclear cells (PBMCs), taken at new diagnosis, from a patient treated with antithyroid drugs. The receptors originated from a female donor with Graves disease.

The chain carries TRBV2 and TRBJ1-2; 8 bases line up with TRBD1. V was clipped by 6 bases and J by 8 bases; unmatched bases: 14. Looked up from germline, CDR1 is SNHLY and CDR2 is FYNNEI. The CDR3 has 15 residues. The CDR3 spells CASRNWGQGASGYTF. CDR3 sequence (DNA): TGTGCCAGCAGGAACTGGGGGCAGGGGGCATCCGGCTACACCTTC.

Many counts were recorded for this clonotype. V gene TRBV9 combines with J gene TRBJ2-1; 7 bases agree with TRBD2. Unmatched junction bases numbered 13, after V lost 3 bases and J lost 7 bases. Germline V gene data show CDR1 as SGDLS and CDR2 as YYNGEE. This CDR3 contains 16 residues. CDR3 loop: CASSGDTGRAGNEQFF. CDR3 bases: TGTGCCAGCAGCGGCGACACGGGGAGGGCCGGGAATGAGCAGTTCTTC.

The table lists this clonotype with a few counts. The chain recombines TRBV3-1 with TRBJ1-6, with no clear D. Germline V gene sequence: CDR1 LGHDT, CDR2 YNNKEL (reference sequence). Trimming removed 1 base at V and 2 bases at J, with 3 bases between. CDR3 length equals 14 residues. CDR3 nucleotide sequence: TGTGCCAGCAGCCAAGGGACCTATAATTCACCCCTCCACTTT. Amino acid sequence: CASSQGTYNSPLHF.

The V call is TRBV4-2, the J call TRBJ1-5; 8 nucleotides line up with TRBD1. Germline CDR1 reads LGHNA; CDR2 reads YNFKEQ. The CDR3 contains 17 residues. V was clipped by 0 bases and J by 7 bases; unmatched bases: 11. The DNA of the CDR3 is TGTGCCAGCAGCCAAGATCTAGGACAGGGTAGGATACAGCCCCAGCATTTT. It specifies CASSQDLGQGRIQPQHF.

This clonotype was seen a few times. This chain links TRBV6-1 with TRBJ2-7; D is ambiguous. The germline V gene has CDR1 MNHNS and CDR2 SASEGT. V was clipped by 3 bases and J by 1 base, with 10 bases between them. CDR3 length equals 14 residues. The CDR3 DNA follows: TGTGCCAGCAGTGAGTTAGGCCAGTCCTACGAGCAGTACTTC. Protein sequence: CASSELGQSYEQYF.

This clonotype was observed many times. The chain uses TRBV11-2 and TRBJ1-4; TRBD1 is a possible D gene (5 bases). V was pared by 8 bases and J by 0 bases, with 13 bases between. The CDR3 extends over 15 amino acids. CDR1 is SGHAT and CDR2 is FQNNGV in the germline V gene. The DNA for the CDR3 is TGTGCCAGCCCTTGGGGGGGAACAACTAATGAAAAACTGTTTTTT. This encodes CASPWGGTTNEKLFF.

The rearrangement uses TRBV29-1 and TRBJ1-1; the D is unclear. Germline CDR1 is SQVTM and CDR2 is ANQGSEA. The CDR3 has 13 amino acids. V gave up 4 bases and J gave up 0 bases, with 9 bases separating them. CDR3 sequence reads: CSVAGRMNTEAFF. The CDR3 nucleotides are TGCAGCGTTGCTGGGCGGATGAACACTGAAGCTTTCTTT.

This clonotype was seen only a few times. The CDR3 nucleotides read TGTGCCAGTAGTAGCTTGACACCCCAAGAGACCCAGTACTTC. Encoded protein: CASSSLTPQETQYF. V gene TRBV19 combines with J gene TRBJ2-5, with D unclear. V was trimmed by 4 bases and J by 1 base, leaving 10 bases between them. Per germline, CDR1 LNHDA and CDR2 SQIVND (reference sequence). This CDR3 has 14 amino acids.

This clonotype occurred many times. CDR3 sequence: CASSDGRVYSPLHF. The CDR3 DNA follows: TGTGCCAGCAGTGACGGCAGGGTCTATTCACCCCTCCACTTT. The rearrangement links TRBV12-3 or TRBV12-4 to TRBJ1-6, with D perhaps TRBD1 (5 bases). Deletions cut 5 bases from V and 8 bases from J, with 13 bases between. The CDR3 totals 14 residues.

Note on this clonotype: A much larger clone differs from this one at a single base, so this may be a read error. This is likely a read error, given that the CDR3 carries no conserved phenylalanine or tryptophan at its end. The gene calls are TRBV6-2 or TRBV6-3 and TRBJ1-5; TRBD1 aligns across 8 bases. The CDR3 extends over 13 amino acids. Trimming took 9 bases from V and 7 from J; bases not matched to a gene: 8. The germline V gene encodes CDR1 MNHEY and CDR2 SVGEGT. This CDR3 reads CASQDRAYQPQHS. The CDR3 DNA reads TGTGCCAGTCAGGACAGGGCATACCAGCCCCAGCATTCT.

This clonotype was counted many times. The chain employs TRBV19 and TRBJ1-1; D is unclear. Germline V gives CDR1 LNHDA, CDR2 SQIVND (reference sequence). The CDR3 has 13 amino acids. With 7 bases removed from V and 0 bases from J, the gap between germline ends came to 9 bases. The DNA of the CDR3 is TGTGCCAGTATGGGCAACATGAACACTGAAGCTTTCTTT. The encoded protein is CASMGNMNTEAFF.

The chain has TRBV6-5 and TRBJ1-1, with D tentatively TRBD1 (6 bases). CDR1 MNHEY and CDR2 SVGAGI come from the germline V gene. This CDR3 is built from 18 residues. V was trimmed by 0 bases and J by 1 base, leaving 18 bases between them. The CDR3, as DNA: TGTGCCAGCAGTTACTCCCCAGGGGCAATTGGTAGGAACACTGAAGCTTTCTTT. It is translated as CASSYSPGAIGRNTEAFF.

Only one count was recorded for this clonotype. The CDR3 carries no conserved terminal phenylalanine or tryptophan, so it likely arises from a read error. Because the CDR3's place on the DNA is in doubt, the DNA is left out and the CDR3 is given as listed by TCRdb. The V gene is TRBV14, the J gene TRBJ2-5; TRBD1 is the table's D call, not checked against the DNA. The CDR3 is 16 amino acids long, termini counted. CDR1 SGHDN and CDR2 FVKESK come from the germline V gene. The CDR3 reads CASSQDRTGIDETQCL.

This clonotype came up once. The gene calls are TRBV27 and TRBJ2-3, with 8 bases lining up with TRBD2. V trimming: 6 bases; J trimming: 0 bases; junction bases outside the gene matches: 11. Germline V gene data show CDR1 as MNHEY and CDR2 as SMNVEV (reference sequence). This CDR3 comprises 17 residues. The CDR3 sequence is CASSPGLGGFSTDTQYF. The CDR3 nucleotides are TGTGCCAGCAGCCCGGGACTAGGGGGTTTTAGCACAGATACGCAGTATTTT.

The rearrangement joins TRBV18 to TRBJ1-1, with D maybe TRBD1 (5 bases). The CDR3 covers 13 residues. V lost 3 bases to trimming and J lost 5 bases, with 10 bases between them. From germline, CDR1 is KGHSH and CDR2 LQKENI. The CDR3 DNA is TGTGCCAGCTCACCGGGGGAGGGAACTGAAGCTTTCTTT. Translation gives CASSPGEGTEAFF.

The chain is built from TRBV28 and TRBJ2-5, with a possible D match to TRBD2 (5 bases). This CDR3 is built from 16 residues. The V gene lost 5 bases and the J gene lost 4 bases, with 20 bases spanning the gap. Germline V CDR1 and CDR2: MDHEN, SYDVKM. CDR3 loop: CASSASRRGMPETQYF. In nucleotides, the CDR3 is TGTGCCAGCAGTGCCTCGCGGAGAGGGATGCCAGAGACCCAGTACTTC.

This clonotype was found many times. V and J are TRBV6-1 and TRBJ1-2; no definite D call. The CDR3 runs to 12 residues. V shed 6 bases and J shed 1 base, with 6 bases lying between them. Per germline, CDR1 MNHNS and CDR2 SASEGT. As DNA, the CDR3 is TGTGCCAGCAGCGAGGGTAACTATGGCTACACCTTC. This translates into CASSEGNYGYTF.

The chain carries TRBV11-3 and TRBJ2-2, with D unresolved. Trimming took off 2 bases at V and 0 bases at J, with 7 bases between the two ends. The CDR3 totals 15 residues. Germline V gene sequence: CDR1 SGHNT, CDR2 YENEEA. The CDR3 region has the DNA TGTGCCAGCAGCTTAACCCATTCGAACACCGGGGAGCTGTTTTTT. This encodes CASSLTHSNTGELFF.

The chain couples TRBV10-3 to TRBJ2-3; a possible D gene is TRBD2 (6 bases). Looked up from germline, CDR1 is ENHRY and CDR2 is SYGVKD. V shed 2 bases and J shed 3 bases, with 9 bases lying between them. The CDR3 has 14 amino acids. CDR3 DNA: TGTGCCATCAGTGAGGGAGGGTTGACAGATACGCAGTATTTT. Its protein product is CAISEGGLTDTQYF.

This clonotype was observed many times. The gene calls are TRBV12-3 or TRBV12-4 and TRBJ2-1; 10 bases line up with TRBD2. J gave up 6 bases and V 0 bases, and 11 bases lay outside the gene matches. This CDR3 has 18 residues. The CDR3 sequence is CASSLALSGRAVVNEQFF. As DNA, the CDR3 is TGTGCCAGCAGTTTAGCGCTGAGCGGGAGGGCCGTAGTCAATGAGCAGTTCTTC.

This clonotype was seen at least ten times. The chain recombines TRBV5-1 with TRBJ1-1; tentatively, D is TRBD1 (5 bases). The CDR3 extends over 14 amino acids. The V end lost 4 bases, the J end lost 5 bases, and 15 bases lay between the germline ends. Germline V gene data show CDR1 as SGHRS and CDR2 as YFSETQ. CDR3 residues: CASSQMWGVTEAFF. CDR3 coding DNA: TGCGCCAGCAGCCAGATGTGGGGGGTGACTGAAGCTTTCTTT.

This clonotype ranks as medium-sized (0.01 to 0.1%). This chain connects TRBV29-1 to TRBJ2-7; TRBD1 matches at 10 bases. The germline CDR1 and CDR2 sequences are SQVTM and ANQGSEA. V shed 4 bases and J 5 bases; nucleotides not matched to a gene: 5. This CDR3 has 13 amino acids. The chain's CDR3 is CSVARDRGDEQYF. Written as DNA, the CDR3 is TGCAGCGTTGCTAGGGACAGGGGCGACGAGCAGTACTTC.

At least ten counts were recorded for this clonotype. The rearrangement uses TRBV6-1 and TRBJ2-3, with no clear D. The CDR3 is made up of 13 amino acids. V dropped 6 bases and J dropped 2 bases, with 9 bases sitting between them. Germline loops: CDR1 MNHNS, CDR2 SASEGT. CDR3 bases: TGTGCCAGCAGAGGAAAGTACACAGATACGCAGTATTTT. Amino acids: CASRGKYTDTQYF.

The sample holds many counts of this clonotype. V usage is TRBV11-2 and J usage is TRBJ2-7, with a weak D call TRBD2 (6 bases). CDR3 length: 13 residues. Per the germline V gene, CDR1 is SGHAT and CDR2 is FQNNGV. V was cut by 3 bases and J by 6 bases, with 12 bases left in between. CDR3 sequence: CASSFGEVVEQYF. The CDR3 DNA follows: TGTGCCAGCAGCTTTGGGGAGGTGGTCGAGCAGTACTTC.

This clonotype came up a few times. The chain employs TRBV20-1 and TRBJ1-5, with D uncertain. The CDR3 is 12 amino acids. Trimming shortened V by 2 bases and J by 3 bases, and 5 bases separated the two germline ends. The V gene's germline CDR1 is DFQATT and CDR2 SNEGSKA (reference sequence). The CDR3 sequence: CSARSDNQPQHF. The CDR3, as DNA: TGCAGTGCTAGAAGCGACAATCAGCCCCAGCATTTT.

This chain uses TRBV5-1 with TRBJ1-3; D perhaps matches TRBD1 (5 bases). The germline CDR1 and CDR2 sequences are SGHRS and YFSETQ. The CDR3 runs to 18 residues. Trimming took off 4 bases at V and 6 bases at J, with 26 bases between the two ends. The CDR3 region has the DNA TGCGCCAGCAGCACCACTCCACCGGGTCCAGGGAGCGAAAACACCATATATTTT. Its protein is CASSTTPPGPGSENTIYF.